Shown below are 2 T cell receptor beta chains from a single sample sequenced in a study of blood T cell repertoires in COVID-19. Only in-frame clones appear in the TCRdb table, and some are missing; sequencing was by immunoSEQ multiplex PCR. The sample has 200,000 to 250,000 clones; almost 90% are singletons. Sequencing was done on a sample of peripheral blood. These receptors came from a woman aged 55-70 years with acute or convalescent COVID-19.

The chain joins TRBV3-1 (or the pseudogene TRBV3-2) to TRBJ1-1, with D unclear. Per the germline V gene, CDR1 is LGHDT and CDR2 is YNNKEL (reference sequence). Deletions cut 1 base from V and 2 bases from J, with 8 bases between. This CDR3 comprises 14 residues. The DNA of the CDR3 is TGTGCCAGCAGCCAAGTTGCGGTAAACACTGAAGCTTTCTTT. This translates into CASSQVAVNTEAFF.

This chain uses TRBV10-3 with TRBJ1-5, with D unresolved. CDR1 ENHRY and CDR2 SYGVKD come from the germline V gene. The CDR3 is 15 amino acids. Trimming cost V 0 bases and J 0 bases, with 6 bases left between them. The CDR3 loop reads CAISESRSSNQPQHF. The CDR3 nucleotides are TGTGCCATCAGTGAGTCGAGGTCTAGCAATCAGCCCCAGCATTTT.